This TCR beta chain was profiled in a study of human T cells and chemical hapten exposure. General study results and limits: The count of PT1 expanded TCRs correlated positively with patch test score.

This CDR3 contains 15 residues. With 7 bases clipped from V and 5 bases from J, the junction kept 11 bases outside the gene matches. The V gene's germline CDR1 is SGHDT and CDR2 YYEEEE. Using its own MiXCR run on the RACE reads, TCRdb lists one record per CDR3 protein. The table lists 95,000 to 150,000 distinct CDR3 sequences, roughly 13% of them singletons. Only a few counts were recorded for this clonotype. Its antigen is as yet unknown. Documented time point: patch test 1, 2 weeks after DPC sensitization. Described treatment: therapeutic diphenylcyclopropenone sensitization with weekly scalp DPC. The starting material, unfractionated whole blood, was used for total RNA extraction.

The sequences come from whole blood, collected in connection with sensitization to the hapten diphenylcyclopropenone (DPC). This receptor was obtained from a man aged 18 to 29 with alopecia areata. Some clones in this sample may be carry-over from other donors' samples. The chain joins TRBV5-6 to TRBJ2-3; 9 bases match TRBD1. Written as DNA, the CDR3 is TGTGCCAGCGCGTTCCGGACAGGGGAAAGAGATACGCAGTATTTT. Translation gives CASAFRTGERDTQYF.